Listed below are T cell receptor beta chains from one sample, sequenced in a study of vaccination and CD4 T cells after COVID-19. These receptors' antigens are unknown. TCRdb itself ran the PCR reads through MiXCR, one entry per CDR3 protein. The table records 5,000 to 6,000 distinct CDR3 sequences, roughly 45% of them present only once. Specimen: CD4+ T cells from blood, cultured in vitro. The receptors were gathered from a human donor who had recovered from COVID-19. Each CDR3 is given with its conserved first and last residue. The D gene is left open where the match is weak. Clone size is given for some rows only: seen once, a few or many times, or a class if the clone is expanded.

cdr3_nt: TGTGCCAGCAGCTTATCCCAGGGTTTAGATACGCAGTATTTT
cdr3_aa: CASSLSQGLDTQYF
j_call: TRBJ2-3
d_call: .
v_call: TRBV11-2
clone_size: .

cdr3_nt: TGTGCCAGCAAAGAGGACAGATTGAACACTGAAGCTTTCTTT
cdr3_aa: CASKEDRLNTEAFF
j_call: TRBJ1-1
d_call: .
v_call: TRBV6-1
clone_size: .

cdr3_nt: TGTGCCAGCAGTTCCATGGACAAGGGGGCAGAGACCCAGTACTTC
cdr3_aa: CASSSMDKGAETQYF
j_call: TRBJ2-5
d_call: TRBD1
v_call: TRBV6-2/TRBV6-3
clone_size: .

cdr3_nt: TGTGCCACCAGTGATCAGGACAGGACGAACACCGGGGAGCTGTTTTTT
cdr3_aa: CATSDQDRTNTGELFF
j_call: TRBJ2-2
d_call: TRBD1
v_call: TRBV24-1
clone_size: .

cdr3_nt: TGTGCCAGCAGAATTCCGGGACTAACTATTGGCTACACCTTC
cdr3_aa: CASRIPGLTIGYTF
j_call: TRBJ1-2
d_call: .
v_call: TRBV6-1
clone_size: few

cdr3_nt: TGTGCCAGCAGCCCCTGGGGTATGGTAGGAACATACTCCTACGAGCAGTACTTC
cdr3_aa: CASSPWGMVGTYSYEQYF
j_call: TRBJ2-7
d_call: .
v_call: TRBV6-2/TRBV6-3
clone_size: .

cdr3_nt: TGTGCCAGCAGTTACGAGGGTAGAAATCAGCCCCAGCATTTT
cdr3_aa: CASSYEGRNQPQHF
j_call: TRBJ1-5
d_call: .
v_call: TRBV6-2/TRBV6-3
clone_size: once

cdr3_nt: TGTGCCAGCACACAGGGGGCAGACTATGGCTACACCTTC
cdr3_aa: CASTQGADYGYTF
j_call: TRBJ1-2
d_call: TRBD1
v_call: TRBV6-1
clone_size: few

cdr3_nt: TGTGCCAGCCGGTGGGGGGAAAACACCGGGGAGCTGTTTTTT
cdr3_aa: CASRWGENTGELFF
j_call: TRBJ2-2
d_call: .
v_call: TRBV6-1
clone_size: .

cdr3_nt: TGTGCCAGCAGTTTATTCCACACGACCACTGAAGCTTTCTTT
cdr3_aa: CASSLFHTTTEAFF
j_call: TRBJ1-1
d_call: .
v_call: TRBV27
clone_size: few

cdr3_nt: TGCGCCAGCAGCTTGGCTCCGAGCGGGGGCGGTGAGCAGTTCTTC
cdr3_aa: CASSLAPSGGGEQFF
j_call: TRBJ2-1
d_call: TRBD2
v_call: TRBV5-1
clone_size: .

cdr3_nt: TGTGCCAGCAGAGATACTAGCGGCTACAATGAGCAGTTCTTC
cdr3_aa: CASRDTSGYNEQFF
j_call: TRBJ2-1
d_call: TRBD2
v_call: TRBV12-3/TRBV12-4
clone_size: few

cdr3_nt: TGTGCCAGCTCTCTCGACGGAAACACCATATATTTT
cdr3_aa: CASSLDGNTIYF
j_call: TRBJ1-3
d_call: .
v_call: TRBV18
clone_size: .

cdr3_nt: TGTGCCAGCAGTCTCACTAGCGGGGCCTGGCCGGTCTTC
cdr3_aa: CASSLTSGAWPVF
j_call: TRBJ2-1
d_call: TRBD2
v_call: TRBV2
clone_size: once

cdr3_nt: TGCAGCGTTCGGCAGTCATCTGAAGCTTTCTTT
cdr3_aa: CSVRQSSEAFF
j_call: TRBJ1-1
d_call: .
v_call: TRBV29-1
clone_size: few

cdr3_nt: TGTGCCACCAGTGAGTTTAGCGGGGGGCGGGAGACCCAGTACTTC
cdr3_aa: CATSEFSGGRETQYF
j_call: TRBJ2-5
d_call: TRBD2
v_call: TRBV24-1
clone_size: few

cdr3_nt: TGTGCCAGCCGTTTACGGGGGCAACCGGAAAGCATTCAGTACTTC
cdr3_aa: CASRLRGQPESIQYF
j_call: TRBJ2-4
d_call: .
v_call: TRBV12-3/TRBV12-4
clone_size: .

cdr3_nt: TGTGCCAGTAGCCAGGGACAGGCGAATCAGCCCCAGCATTTT
cdr3_aa: CASSQGQANQPQHF
j_call: TRBJ1-5
d_call: TRBD1
v_call: TRBV19
clone_size: few

cdr3_nt: TGCAGTGCTAGAGAGTCGATTCTACTGAACACTGAAGCTTTCTTT
cdr3_aa: CSARESILLNTEAFF
j_call: TRBJ1-1
d_call: .
v_call: TRBV20-1
clone_size: .

cdr3_nt: TGTGCCAGTAGTATCCGACCGACAGGGAACACTGAAGCTTTCTTT
cdr3_aa: CASSIRPTGNTEAFF
j_call: TRBJ1-1
d_call: .
v_call: TRBV19
clone_size: .

cdr3_nt: TGTGCCAGCAGCTTAAGACATCCCGGGGCAGAGACCCAGTACTTC
cdr3_aa: CASSLRHPGAETQYF
j_call: TRBJ2-5
d_call: .
v_call: TRBV7-9
clone_size: .

cdr3_nt: TGTGCCAGCAGTATTGGACTAGCGGGGCGGGAGACCCAGTACTTC
cdr3_aa: CASSIGLAGRETQYF
j_call: TRBJ2-5
d_call: TRBD2
v_call: TRBV6-1
clone_size: few

cdr3_nt: TGTGCTAGTGGGACAGGGGAGGGGGCCAACGTCCTGACTTTC
cdr3_aa: CASGTGEGANVLTF
j_call: TRBJ2-6
d_call: TRBD1
v_call: TRBV12-5
clone_size: .

cdr3_nt: TGTGCCAGCAGTTTCAGGGTCCGGCAGTCACCCCTCCACTTT
cdr3_aa: CASSFRVRQSPLHF
j_call: TRBJ1-6
d_call: .
v_call: TRBV28
clone_size: .

cdr3_nt: TGTGCCAGCAGCCCCACAGTTAACTATGGCTACACCTTC
cdr3_aa: CASSPTVNYGYTF
j_call: TRBJ1-2
d_call: .
v_call: TRBV7-8
clone_size: few

cdr3_nt: TGCGCCAGCAGATCCGGGACAGGGGGTGCCGGGGAGCTGTTTTTT
cdr3_aa: CASRSGTGGAGELFF
j_call: TRBJ2-2
d_call: TRBD1
v_call: TRBV5-1
clone_size: .

cdr3_nt: TGTGCCAGCACCAAAACAGCGAACACTGAAGCTTTCTTT
cdr3_aa: CASTKTANTEAFF
j_call: TRBJ1-1
d_call: .
v_call: TRBV2
clone_size: .

cdr3_nt: TGTGCCAGCAGCAAAGGACAGACGTCTGGAAACACCATATATTTT
cdr3_aa: CASSKGQTSGNTIYF
j_call: TRBJ1-3
d_call: .
v_call: TRBV21-1
clone_size: .